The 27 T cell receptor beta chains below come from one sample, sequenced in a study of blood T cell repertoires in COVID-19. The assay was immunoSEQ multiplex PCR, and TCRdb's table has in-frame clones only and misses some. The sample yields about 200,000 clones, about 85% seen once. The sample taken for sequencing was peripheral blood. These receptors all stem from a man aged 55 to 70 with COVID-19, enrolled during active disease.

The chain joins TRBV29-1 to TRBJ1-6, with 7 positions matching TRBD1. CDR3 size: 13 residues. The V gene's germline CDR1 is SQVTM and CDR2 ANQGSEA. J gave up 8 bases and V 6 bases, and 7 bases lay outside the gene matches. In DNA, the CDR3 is TGCAGCGTGGCTGGACAGGTAGATTCACCCCTCCACTTT. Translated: CSVAGQVDSPLHF.

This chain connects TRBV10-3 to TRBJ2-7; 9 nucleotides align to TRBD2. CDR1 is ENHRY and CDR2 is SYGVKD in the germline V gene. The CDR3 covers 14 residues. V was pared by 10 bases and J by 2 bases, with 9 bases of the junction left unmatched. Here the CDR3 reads CATASSGSTYEQYF. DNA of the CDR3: TGTGCCACCGCCAGTAGCGGGAGCACCTACGAGCAGTACTTC.

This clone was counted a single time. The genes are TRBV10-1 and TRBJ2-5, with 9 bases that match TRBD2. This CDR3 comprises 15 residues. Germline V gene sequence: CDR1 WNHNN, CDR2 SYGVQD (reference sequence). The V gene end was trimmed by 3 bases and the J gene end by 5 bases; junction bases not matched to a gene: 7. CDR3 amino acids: CASSERLAGSETQYF. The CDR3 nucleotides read TGCGCCAGCAGTGAACGGCTAGCGGGATCGGAGACCCAGTACTTC.

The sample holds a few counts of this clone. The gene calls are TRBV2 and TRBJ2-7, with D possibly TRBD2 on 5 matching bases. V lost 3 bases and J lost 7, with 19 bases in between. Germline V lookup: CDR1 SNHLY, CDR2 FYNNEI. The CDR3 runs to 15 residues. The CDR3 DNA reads TGTGCCAGCAGTGACACGAGGGCAGGCCCCCGGGAGCAGTACTTC. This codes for CASSDTRAGPREQYF. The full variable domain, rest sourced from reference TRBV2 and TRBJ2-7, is EPEVTQTPSHQVTQMGQEVILRCVPISNHLYFYWYRQILGQKVEFLVSFYNNEISEKSEIFDDQFSVERPDGSNFTLKIRSTKLEDSAMYFCASSDTRAGPREQYFGPGTRLTVT.

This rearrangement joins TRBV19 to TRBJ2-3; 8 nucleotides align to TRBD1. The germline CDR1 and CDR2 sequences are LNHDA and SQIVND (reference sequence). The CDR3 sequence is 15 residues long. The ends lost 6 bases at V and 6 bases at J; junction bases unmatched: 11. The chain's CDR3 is CASRDGQGTSDTQYF. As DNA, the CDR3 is TGTGCCAGTAGAGATGGACAGGGCACATCCGATACGCAGTATTTT.

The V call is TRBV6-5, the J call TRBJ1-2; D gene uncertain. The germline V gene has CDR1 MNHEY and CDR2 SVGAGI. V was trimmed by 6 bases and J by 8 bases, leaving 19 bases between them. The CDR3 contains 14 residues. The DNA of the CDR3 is TGTGCCAGCAGAACCACCCGAGGCACTATAGGCTACACCTTC. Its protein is CASRTTRGTIGYTF.

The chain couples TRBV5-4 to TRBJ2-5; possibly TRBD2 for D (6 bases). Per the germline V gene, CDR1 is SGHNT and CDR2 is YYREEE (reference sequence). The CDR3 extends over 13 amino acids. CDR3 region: CATQKSGQETQYF. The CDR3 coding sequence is TGTGCGACTCAAAAAAGCGGGCAAGAGACCCAGTACTTC. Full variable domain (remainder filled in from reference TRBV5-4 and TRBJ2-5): ETGVTQSPTHLIKTRGQQVTLRCSSQSGHNTVSWYQQALGQGPQFIFQYYREEENGRGNFPPRFSGLQFPNYSSELNVNALELDDSALYLCATQKSGQETQYFGPGTRLLVL.

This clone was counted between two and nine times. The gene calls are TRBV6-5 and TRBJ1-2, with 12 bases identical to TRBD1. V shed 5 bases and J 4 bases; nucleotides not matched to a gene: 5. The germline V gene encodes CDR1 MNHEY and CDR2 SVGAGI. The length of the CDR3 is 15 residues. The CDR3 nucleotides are TGTGCCAGCAGTCCCCCGGGACAGGGGGCCTATGGCTACACCTTC. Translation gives CASSPPGQGAYGYTF.

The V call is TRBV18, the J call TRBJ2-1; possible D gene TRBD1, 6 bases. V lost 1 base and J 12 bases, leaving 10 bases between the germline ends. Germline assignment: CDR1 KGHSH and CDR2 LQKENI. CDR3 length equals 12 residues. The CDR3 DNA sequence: TGTGCCAGCTCACCACGGGCCAGGGGGCAGTTCTTC. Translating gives CASSPRARGQFF. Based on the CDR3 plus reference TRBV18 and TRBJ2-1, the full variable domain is NAGVMQNPRHLVRRRGQEARLRCSPMKGHSHVYWYRQLPEEGLKFMVYLQKENIIDESGMPKERFSAEFPKEGPSILRIQQVVRGDSAAYFCASSPRARGQFFGPGTRLTVL.

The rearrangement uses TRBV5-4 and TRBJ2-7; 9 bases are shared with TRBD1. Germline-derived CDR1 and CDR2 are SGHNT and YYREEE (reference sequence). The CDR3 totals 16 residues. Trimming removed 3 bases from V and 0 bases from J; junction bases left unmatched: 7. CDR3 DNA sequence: TGTGCCAGCAGCTGGGGGACAGGGTCGTTCTCCTACGAGCAGTACTTC. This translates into CASSWGTGSFSYEQYF.

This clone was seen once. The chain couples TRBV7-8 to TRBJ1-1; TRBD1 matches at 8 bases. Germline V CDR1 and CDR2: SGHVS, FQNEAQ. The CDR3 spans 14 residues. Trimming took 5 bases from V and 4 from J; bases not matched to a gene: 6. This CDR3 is CASSIQGVGTEAFF. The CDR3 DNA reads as TGTGCCAGCAGCATACAGGGGGTTGGCACTGAAGCTTTCTTT.

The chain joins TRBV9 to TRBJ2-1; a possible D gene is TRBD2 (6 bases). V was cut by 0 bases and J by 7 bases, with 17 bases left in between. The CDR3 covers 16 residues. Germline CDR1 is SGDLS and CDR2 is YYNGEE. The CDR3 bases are TGTGCCAGCAGCGTAGTACCGTTGGATGCGGGGAATGAGCAGTTCTTC. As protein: CASSVVPLDAGNEQFF.

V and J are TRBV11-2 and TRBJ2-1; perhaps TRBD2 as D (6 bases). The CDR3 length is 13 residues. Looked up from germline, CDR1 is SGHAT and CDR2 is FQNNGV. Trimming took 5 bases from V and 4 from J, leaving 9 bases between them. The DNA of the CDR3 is TGTGCCAGCAGCGCCGGACTATACAATGAGCAGTTCTTC. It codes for CASSAGLYNEQFF.

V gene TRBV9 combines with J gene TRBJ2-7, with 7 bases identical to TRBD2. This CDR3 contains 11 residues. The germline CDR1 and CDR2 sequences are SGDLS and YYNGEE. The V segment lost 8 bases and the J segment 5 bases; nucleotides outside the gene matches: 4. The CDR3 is CASVRGDEQYF. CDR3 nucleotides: TGTGCCAGTGTCCGGGGGGACGAGCAGTACTTC. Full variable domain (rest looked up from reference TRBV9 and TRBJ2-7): DSGVTQTPKHLITATGQRVTLRCSPRSGDLSVYWYQQSLDQGLQFLIQYYNGEERAKGNILERFSAQQFPDLHSELNLSSLELGDSALYFCASVRGDEQYFGPGTRLTVT.

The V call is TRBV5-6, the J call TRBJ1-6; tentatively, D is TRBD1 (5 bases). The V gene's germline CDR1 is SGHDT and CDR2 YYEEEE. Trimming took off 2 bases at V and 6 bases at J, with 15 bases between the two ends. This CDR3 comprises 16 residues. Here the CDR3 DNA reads TGTGCCAGCAGCTTTGGGGCACAGCCTTTTAATTCACCCCTCCACTTT. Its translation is CASSFGAQPFNSPLHF.

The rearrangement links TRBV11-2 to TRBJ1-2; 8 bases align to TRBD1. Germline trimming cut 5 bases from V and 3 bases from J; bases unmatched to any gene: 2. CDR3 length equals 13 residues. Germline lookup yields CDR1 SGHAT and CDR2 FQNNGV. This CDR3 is CASSPQGDYGYTF. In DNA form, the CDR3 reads TGTGCCAGCAGCCCACAGGGGGACTATGGCTACACCTTC.

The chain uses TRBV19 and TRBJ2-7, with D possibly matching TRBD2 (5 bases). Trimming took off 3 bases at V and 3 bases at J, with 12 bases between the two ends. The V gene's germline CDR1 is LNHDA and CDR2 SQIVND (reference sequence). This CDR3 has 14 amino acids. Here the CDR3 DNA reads TGTGCCAGTAGTATCGGAGGCCGGGGCTACGAGCAGTACTTC. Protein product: CASSIGGRGYEQYF.

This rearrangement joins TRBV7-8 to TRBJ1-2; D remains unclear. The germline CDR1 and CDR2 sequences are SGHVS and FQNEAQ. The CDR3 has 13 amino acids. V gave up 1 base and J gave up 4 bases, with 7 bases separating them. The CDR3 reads CASSLDSSYGYTF. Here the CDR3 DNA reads TGTGCCAGCAGCTTAGACAGCTCCTATGGCTACACCTTC.

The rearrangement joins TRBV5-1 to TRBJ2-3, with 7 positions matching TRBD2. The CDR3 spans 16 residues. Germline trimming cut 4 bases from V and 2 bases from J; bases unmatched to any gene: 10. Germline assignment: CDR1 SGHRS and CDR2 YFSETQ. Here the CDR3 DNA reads TGCGCCAGCAGCGGATCTAGCGGAGGCCTCACAGATACGCAGTATTTT. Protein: CASSGSSGGLTDTQYF.

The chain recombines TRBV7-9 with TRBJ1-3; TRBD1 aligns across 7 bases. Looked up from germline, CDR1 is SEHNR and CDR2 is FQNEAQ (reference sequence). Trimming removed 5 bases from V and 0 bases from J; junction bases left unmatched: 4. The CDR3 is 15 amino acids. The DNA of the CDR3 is TGTGCCAGCAGCACAGGGGTACACTCTGGAAACACCATATATTTT. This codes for CASSTGVHSGNTIYF.

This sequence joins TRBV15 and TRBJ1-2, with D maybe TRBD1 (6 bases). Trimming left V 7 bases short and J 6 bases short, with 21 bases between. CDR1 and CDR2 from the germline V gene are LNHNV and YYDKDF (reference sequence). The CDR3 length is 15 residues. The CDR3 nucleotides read TGTGCCACCACCCCGGGGCCAGGGGCCCTCCATGGCTACACCTTC. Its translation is CATTPGPGALHGYTF.

The DNA of the CDR3 is TGTGCCAGCTCACCGCCAAGGCCCGGAGGGAATATGGACACTGAAGCTTTCTTT. It is translated as CASSPPRPGGNMDTEAFF. This chain joins TRBV18 and TRBJ1-1; no firm D call. The V end lost 3 bases, the J end lost 3 bases, and 23 bases lay between the germline ends. Germline CDR1 reads KGHSH; CDR2 reads LQKENI. This CDR3 comprises 18 residues. The complete variable domain, with remaining parts taken from reference TRBV18 and TRBJ1-1, reads NAGVMQNPRHLVRRRGQEARLRCSPMKGHSHVYWYRQLPEEGLKFMVYLQKENIIDESGMPKERFSAEFPKEGPSILRIQQVVRGDSAAYFCASSPPRPGGNMDTEAFFGQGTRLTVV.

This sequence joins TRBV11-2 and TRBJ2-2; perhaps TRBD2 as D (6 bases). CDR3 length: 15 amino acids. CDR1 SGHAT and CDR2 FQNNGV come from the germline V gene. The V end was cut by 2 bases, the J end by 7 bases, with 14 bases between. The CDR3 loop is CASSLYRLDGGELFF. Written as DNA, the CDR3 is TGTGCCAGCAGCTTATATCGACTAGATGGCGGGGAGCTGTTTTTT.

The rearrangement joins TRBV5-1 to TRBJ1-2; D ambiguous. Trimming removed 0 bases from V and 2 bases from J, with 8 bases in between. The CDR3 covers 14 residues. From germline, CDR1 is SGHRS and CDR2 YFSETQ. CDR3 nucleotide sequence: TGCGCCAGCAGCTTGGTGGCGGCGAACTATGGCTACACCTTC. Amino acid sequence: CASSLVAANYGYTF.

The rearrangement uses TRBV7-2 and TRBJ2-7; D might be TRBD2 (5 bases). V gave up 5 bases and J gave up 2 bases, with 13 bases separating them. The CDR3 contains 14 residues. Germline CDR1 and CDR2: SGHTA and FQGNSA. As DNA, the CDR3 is TGTGCCAGCAGCCCCTCCGGAGGCACCTACGAGCAGTACTTC. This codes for CASSPSGGTYEQYF.

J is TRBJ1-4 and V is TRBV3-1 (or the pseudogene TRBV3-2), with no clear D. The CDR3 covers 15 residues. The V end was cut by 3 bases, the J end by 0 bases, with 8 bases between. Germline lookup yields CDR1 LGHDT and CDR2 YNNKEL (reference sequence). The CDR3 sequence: CASSQRKSTNEKLFF. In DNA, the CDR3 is TGTGCCAGCAGCCAGAGAAAGTCAACTAATGAAAAACTGTTTTTT.

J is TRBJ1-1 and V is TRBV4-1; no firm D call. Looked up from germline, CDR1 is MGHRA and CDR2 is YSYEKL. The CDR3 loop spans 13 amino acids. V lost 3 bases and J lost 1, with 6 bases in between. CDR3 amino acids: CASSQPRNTEAFF. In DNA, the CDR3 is TGCGCCAGCAGCCAGCCGAGGAACACTGAAGCTTTCTTT.